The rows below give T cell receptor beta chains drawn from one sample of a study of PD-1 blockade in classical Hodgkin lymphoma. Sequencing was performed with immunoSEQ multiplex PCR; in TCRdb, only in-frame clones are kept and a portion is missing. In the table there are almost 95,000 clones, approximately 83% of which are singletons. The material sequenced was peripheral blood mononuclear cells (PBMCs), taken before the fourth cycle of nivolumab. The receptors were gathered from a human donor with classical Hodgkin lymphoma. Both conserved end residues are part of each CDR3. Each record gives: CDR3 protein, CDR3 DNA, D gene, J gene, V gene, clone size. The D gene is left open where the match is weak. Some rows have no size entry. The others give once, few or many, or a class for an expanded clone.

CDR3 protein: CASSLTGPYEQYF; CDR3 DNA: TGTGCCAGCAGTTTGACAGGGCCCTACGAGCAGTACTTC; D gene: TRBD1; J gene: TRBJ2-7; V gene: TRBV27; clone size: few
CDR3 protein: CASSMPEQYF; CDR3 DNA: TGTGCCAGCAGCATGCCCGAGCAGTACTTC; D gene: -; J gene: TRBJ2-7; V gene: TRBV21-1; clone size: -
CDR3 protein: CASSQVGRDTDTQYF; CDR3 DNA: TGTGCCAGCAGCCAAGTCGGGAGGGACACAGATACGCAGTATTTT; D gene: TRBD2; J gene: TRBJ2-3; V gene: TRBV4-2; clone size: -
CDR3 protein: CAWSTQPANYGYTF; CDR3 DNA: TGTGCCTGGAGTACACAGCCAGCTAACTATGGCTACACCTTC; D gene: -; J gene: TRBJ1-2; V gene: TRBV30; clone size: -
CDR3 protein: CASSTRGGDKNIQYF; CDR3 DNA: TGTGCCAGCAGCACGAGAGGTGGGGACAAAAACATTCAGTACTTC; D gene: -; J gene: TRBJ2-4; V gene: TRBV5-4; clone size: -
CDR3 protein: CASSADQETQYF; CDR3 DNA: TGCGCCAGCTCGGCAGATCAAGAGACCCAGTACTTC; D gene: -; J gene: TRBJ2-5; V gene: TRBV5-1; clone size: -
CDR3 protein: CASSSTDRGVANYGYTF; CDR3 DNA: TGTGCCAGCAGCTCCACGGACAGGGGCGTTGCTAACTATGGCTACACCTTC; D gene: TRBD1; J gene: TRBJ1-2; V gene: TRBV28; clone size: -
CDR3 protein: CATVGGLAPYEQYF; CDR3 DNA: TGTGCCACGGTCGGGGGACTAGCGCCATACGAGCAGTACTTC; D gene: TRBD2; J gene: TRBJ2-7; V gene: TRBV28; clone size: -
CDR3 protein: CASSEAGQGSGNTIYF; CDR3 DNA: TGTGCCAGCAGTGAAGCGGGACAGGGCTCTGGAAACACCATATATTTT; D gene: TRBD1; J gene: TRBJ1-3; V gene: TRBV6-1; clone size: -
CDR3 protein: CASTSVGQGNFGYTF; CDR3 DNA: TGTGCCAGCACCTCTGTGGGACAGGGGAATTTTGGCTACACCTTC; D gene: TRBD1; J gene: TRBJ1-2; V gene: TRBV7-9; clone size: -
CDR3 protein: CASSLEGAYYGYTF; CDR3 DNA: TGCGCCAGCAGCTTGGAGGGCGCATACTATGGCTACACCTTC; D gene: -; J gene: TRBJ1-2; V gene: TRBV5-1; clone size: -
CDR3 protein: CASSDRPWGTDTQYF; CDR3 DNA: TGTGCCAGCAGTGACAGGCCCTGGGGCACAGATACGCAGTATTTT; D gene: -; J gene: TRBJ2-3; V gene: TRBV6-1; clone size: -